This T cell receptor (beta chain) appears in the sequencing data of a study of shared clonotypes between healthy human individuals (dated by TCRdb to about 2020). Concerning the study at large: The cohort comprised a couple of women and a few men aged 18 to 49 years. For each donor, three plates each were used for CD4 naive and CD4 memory, two plates were used for CD8 naive, and one plate was used for CD8 memory. To estimate repertoire size and how much clonotype sharing occurs between individuals, the study deeply sequenced the blood TCR repertoires of several healthy adults. Libraries were prepared and TCR repertoires were sequenced by different laboratories using diverse techniques, in order to increase sequencing depth and limit assay-specific biases. Between about 0.94 and 8.9 billion PBMCs per donor were obtained by leukapheresis. Paper-wide results and their limitations: Naive subsets generally had larger estimated clonotype richness than memory subsets. The genetic and exposure-history diversity represented was limited by the small number of donors. Higher generation probabilities were observed for clonotypes shared by all four sorted-subset donors than for non-shared clonotypes. Even with the large sequencing depth, rarefaction of the sorted-subset datasets indicated that sequencing was incomplete. Sampling was restricted to blood, and TCR repertoires in tissue are likely to differ from TCR repertoires in blood. Approximately 5% of naive CD4, 3.5% of naive CD8, 2.3% of memory CD4, and roughly 0.4% of memory CD8 clonotypes were shared across several donors. Pairwise subsampling led to the expectation that sequencing depth would affect the degree of clonotype sharing among donors.

TCR CDR3 regions were amplified from genomic DNA by multiplex PCR using the deep immunoSEQ assay. Extracted genomic DNA from each cell subset was spread evenly across all wells of several immunoSEQ 96-well plates, with each plate serving as a replicate. For sorted subsets, approximately 190 ng genomic DNA, equal to tens of thousands of T cell genomes, was loaded into each replicate PCR. Purified libraries were measured with a Qubit 3.0 fluorometer, size-checked on a Bioanalyzer 2100, and measured again with the KAPA Library Quantification kit. Each immunoSEQ 96-well plate was sequenced on its own single-read 150-cycle Illumina NextSeq 550 flow cell. Per the original workflow: Because the immunoSEQ output included only junctional sequences and no quality scores, the filtering could not be the same as the filtering used for full-length reads. To assign V/J genes and CDR3, sequences were annotated against IMGT germline references using PyIR, a Python wrapper for IgBLAST v1.9. Reads were removed for weak V/J assignments (E-value above 1e-6), missing CDR3, stop codons, out-of-frame junctions, or ambiguous translated residues. V3J clonotypes were defined as sequences sharing an identical inferred V gene, J gene, and CDR3 amino acid sequence. To compute the percentage overlap between repertoires, the number of shared unique clonotypes was divided by the size of the smaller repertoire. RTK rarefaction, the Chao1 estimator, and Recon v2.1 estimates of unobserved clonotypes were used to assess repertoire richness. For all TCRbeta clonotypes obtained by the gDNA method from a few donors, generation probabilities were computed with OLGA. The clones in this table, taken by TCRdb from immuneACCESS, are in-frame only. Not every clone is retained; where verified, under half of the shortfall comes from an unresolved V gene, and the cause of the rest is unknown. From that table come the V and J calls and clone size; the DNA was used to work out D and trimming. This sample gives about 2 million clones in total; about 95% of them show up just once. Together, the top ten hold approximately 1% of the sample.

Trimming leaves V shorter by 0 bases and J shorter by 6 bases, with the junction holding 11 bases beyond the gene matches. From its cysteine to its phenylalanine, the CDR3 spans 16 amino acids. The CDR3 DNA has 48 bases and is translated from base 1. CDR1 is given as SGHRS and CDR2 as YFSETQ, both from the germline V gene. A word on this clone: Its antigen remains undetermined. One base away there is no much larger clone; base qualities are not given.

CD8 naive samples were obtained by positive selection for CCR7 among CD45RO-negative cells, yielding a CD45RA+CCR7+ population from which TemRA cells were excluded. Healthy HIV-negative adults with no recently reported acute infections or vaccinations were included as donors. Only Caucasian adults living in Nashville, Tennessee, USA were represented among the donors. Blood was collected by leukapheresis, and PBMCs were isolated by Ficoll-Histopaque density gradient centrifugation and then cryopreserved in liquid nitrogen vapor phase. Analytical flow cytometry was used to check the purity and quantity of every magnetically sorted T cell population. From each sorted fraction, genomic DNA was isolated and quantified by UV absorbance on a Nanodrop 2000c.

This clonotype was obtained from a man between 18 and 29 years old in good health. Material: naive CD8+ T cells sorted from blood. Read against the paper, the sample's cell subset or site label means: CD45RA+CCR7+. This receptor chain uses TRBV5-1 and TRBJ2-7; TRBD1 lines up with 8 middle nucleotides. The CDR3 reads as follows: CASSLAPGQAPLEQYF. The nucleotide sequence is given as TGCGCCAGCAGCTTGGCACCGGGACAGGCCCCTCTCGAGCAGTACTTC.